This T cell receptor (beta chain) was retrieved from a study of T cells in tuberculosis. The time point was: new active TB diagnosis, blood taken before or within 7 days of starting treatment. Here immunoSEQ multiplex PCR was the method, and the copy in TCRdb shows in-frame clones only, minus some. The table includes fewer than 55,000 clones, roughly 95% detected once. The V and J ends lost 1 base and 15 bases respectively, with 13 bases between them. CDR3 size: 11 residues. Germline-derived CDR1 and CDR2 are GTSNPN and SVGIG (reference sequence). The rearrangement links TRBV30 to TRBJ2-1; D possibly corresponds to TRBD2 (6 bases). The clonotype originates from an adult with tuberculosis. The sequencing used PBMCs, collected at tuberculosis diagnosis. Here the CDR3 reads CAWSDSGDVFF. CDR3 bases: TGTGCCTGGAGTGACTCGGGGGATGTGTTCTTC.